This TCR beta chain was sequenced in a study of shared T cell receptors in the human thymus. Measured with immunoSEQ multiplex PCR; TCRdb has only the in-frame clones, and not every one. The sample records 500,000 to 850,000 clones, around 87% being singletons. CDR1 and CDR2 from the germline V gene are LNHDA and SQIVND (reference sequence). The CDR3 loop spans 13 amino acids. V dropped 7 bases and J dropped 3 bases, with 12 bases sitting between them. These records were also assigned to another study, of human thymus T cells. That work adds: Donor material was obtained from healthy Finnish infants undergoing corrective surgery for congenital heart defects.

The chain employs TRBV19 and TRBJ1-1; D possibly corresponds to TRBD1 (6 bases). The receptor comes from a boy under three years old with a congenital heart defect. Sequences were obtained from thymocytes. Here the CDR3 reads CASMRGRDTEAFF. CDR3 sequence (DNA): TGTGCCAGTATGCGGGGGCGGGACACTGAAGCTTTCTTT.